This is a list of T cell receptor beta chains from one sample in a study of identical twins. In TCRdb, the 5' RACE reads were re-called with MiXCR into one record per CDR3 protein. The sample records about 570,000 distinct CDR3 sequences, 9% to 10% being singletons. These sequences were also reported in another study, on yellow fever vaccine responses in identical twins.

The material sequenced was PBMCs. These receptor sequences come from a woman in her late teens or twenties in good health. Both conserved end residues are part of each CDR3. Each record gives: J gene, D gene, clone size, V gene, CDR3 protein, CDR3 DNA. A D gene is named only where the DNA matches it firmly. For some rows the clone size is stated as once, few or many, or as a class when expanded; others skip it.

J: TRBJ1-6
D: TRBD1
size: -
V: TRBV5-1
CDR3: CASSLDGQENSPLHF
DNA: TGCGCCAGCAGCTTGGATGGACAGGAGAATTCACCCCTCCACTTT

J: TRBJ2-1
D: -
size: many
V: TRBV7-2
CDR3: CASSLAGRYNEQFF
DNA: TGTGCCAGCAGCTTGGCCGGACGGTACAATGAGCAGTTCTTC

J: TRBJ1-5
D: -
size: many
V: TRBV27
CDR3: CASRKQGEQPQHF
DNA: TGTGCCAGCAGAAAACAGGGAGAACAGCCCCAGCATTTT

J: TRBJ2-2
D: -
size: few
V: TRBV12-3/TRBV12-4
CDR3: CASPNFGGELFF
DNA: TGTGCCAGCCCTAATTTTGGCGGGGAGCTGTTTTTT

J: TRBJ2-3
D: -
size: -
V: TRBV7-8
CDR3: CASSLRGVGGMDTQYF
DNA: TGTGCCAGCAGCTTACGGGGGGTAGGGGGGATGGATACGCAGTATTTT

J: TRBJ2-1
D: TRBD2
size: many
V: TRBV12-3/TRBV12-4
CDR3: CASSTWTSVYNEQFF
DNA: TGTGCCAGCAGTACCTGGACTAGCGTCTACAATGAGCAGTTCTTC

J: TRBJ2-1
D: -
size: -
V: TRBV7-6
CDR3: CASSLASANEQFF
DNA: TGTGCCAGCAGCTTAGCATCGGCCAATGAGCAGTTCTTC

J: TRBJ2-3
D: -
size: many
V: TRBV7-2
CDR3: CASSPSGRGDTQYF
DNA: TGTGCCAGCAGCCCTTCGGGGCGGGGAGATACGCAGTATTTT

J: TRBJ2-5
D: TRBD1
size: -
V: TRBV28
CDR3: CASSLLGTGQQYF
DNA: TGTGCCAGCAGTTTACTTGGGACAGGTCAACAGTACTTC

J: TRBJ2-7
D: -
size: -
V: TRBV7-8
CDR3: CASSSRPGPSYEQYF
DNA: TGTGCCAGCAGCTCACGACCGGGCCCATCCTACGAGCAGTACTTC

J: TRBJ1-5
D: -
size: many
V: TRBV12-3/TRBV12-4
CDR3: CASSLIIRQPQHF
DNA: TGTGCCAGCAGTTTAATAATAAGACAGCCCCAGCATTTT

J: TRBJ1-3
D: -
size: many
V: TRBV3-1
CDR3: CASSAGGPNSGNTIYF
DNA: TGTGCCAGCAGCGCCGGCGGACCGAACTCTGGAAACACCATATATTTT

J: TRBJ2-1
D: -
size: many
V: TRBV2
CDR3: CASSGGTRDVREQFF
DNA: TGTGCCAGCAGTGGAGGGACAAGAGATGTACGTGAGCAGTTCTTC

J: TRBJ2-4
D: -
size: -
V: TRBV30
CDR3: CAWGGNIQYF
DNA: TGTGCCTGGGGTGGAAACATTCAGTACTTC

J: TRBJ1-1
D: -
size: -
V: TRBV7-9
CDR3: CASSSPTGWAEAFF
DNA: TGTGCCAGCAGCTCCCCTACAGGGTGGGCTGAAGCTTTCTTT

J: TRBJ2-7
D: -
size: many
V: TRBV7-9
CDR3: CASSRTAYEQYF
DNA: TGTGCCAGCAGCCGCACAGCCTACGAGCAGTACTTC

J: TRBJ2-5
D: -
size: many
V: TRBV3-1
CDR3: CASSQDDQETQYF
DNA: TGTGCCAGCAGCCAAGATGATCAAGAGACCCAGTACTTC

J: TRBJ2-2
D: -
size: -
V: TRBV27
CDR3: CASSTGELFF
DNA: TGTGCCAGCAGTACCGGGGAGCTGTTTTTT

J: TRBJ2-7
D: TRBD1
size: -
V: TRBV29-1
CDR3: CSVNAGTGYEQYF
DNA: TGCAGCGTAAATGCCGGGACAGGCTACGAGCAGTACTTC

J: TRBJ2-1
D: TRBD2
size: few
V: TRBV3-1
CDR3: CASSQPLADNEQFF
DNA: TGTGCCAGCAGCCAACCACTAGCGGACAATGAGCAGTTCTTC

J: TRBJ2-7
D: -
size: -
V: TRBV6-2/TRBV6-3
CDR3: CASSYENGSPTYEQYF
DNA: TGTGCCAGCAGTTACGAGAACGGGAGTCCTACCTACGAGCAGTACTTC

J: TRBJ2-1
D: -
size: few
V: TRBV20-1
CDR3: CSAPMGRAPYNEQFF
DNA: TGCAGTGCCCCGATGGGGAGAGCCCCCTACAATGAGCAGTTCTTC

J: TRBJ1-1
D: -
size: many
V: TRBV7-2
CDR3: CASRPTSGRNTEAFF
DNA: TGTGCCAGCAGACCTACCTCCGGGAGGAACACTGAAGCTTTCTTT

J: TRBJ2-1
D: -
size: -
V: TRBV7-9
CDR3: CASSLASAVGDEQFF
DNA: TGTGCCAGCAGCTTAGCGTCGGCGGTGGGAGATGAGCAGTTCTTC

J: TRBJ2-7
D: -
size: many
V: TRBV12-3/TRBV12-4
CDR3: CASSSLRGAQQGGEQYF
DNA: TGTGCCAGCAGTTCTTTACGGGGGGCTCAACAGGGCGGCGAGCAGTACTTC

J: TRBJ2-7
D: -
size: few
V: TRBV4-3
CDR3: CASSQDPLLSHEQYF
DNA: TGCGCCAGCAGCCAAGATCCTCTCTTAAGCCACGAGCAGTACTTC

J: TRBJ2-7
D: TRBD2
size: few
V: TRBV10-3
CDR3: CAISDGLAATYEQYF
DNA: TGTGCCATCAGTGATGGACTAGCGGCCACCTACGAGCAGTACTTC